This T cell receptor beta chain was identified during a study of regulatory T cells in long-lasting Graves disease. CDR3 regions were amplified by Arm-PCR using iRepertoire HTBI primers to build TCR beta libraries. Each CDR3 protein is one row after TCRdb ran MiXCR on the multiplex PCR reads. The sample lists some 250,000 distinct CDR3 sequences; 15% to 20% were seen once. There are 19 residues in the CDR3. The junction had 18 bases not matched to a gene; V was cut back by 3 bases and J by 7 bases. The germline V gene has CDR1 SEHNR and CDR2 FQNEAQ (reference sequence). Time point specified: newly diagnosed GD, antithyroid drugs for less than 3 months. PBMC-extracted RNA yielded the TCR library. Whole-study findings and limits: Relative to new patients (roughly 1,000), persistent patients exhibited greater sharing of public clonotypes (approximately 3,000).

This clonotype has at least ten counts. Its antigen remains unidentified. This receptor was taken from a female donor with Graves disease. The chain couples TRBV7-9 to TRBJ2-7; 13 nucleotides agree with TRBD2. Here the sequenced sample was peripheral blood mononuclear cells (PBMCs), taken at new diagnosis, from a patient treated with antithyroid drugs. The CDR3: CASSFLGTSGMKSAREQYF. The CDR3 nucleotides are TGTGCCAGCAGCTTCCTCGGGACTAGCGGGATGAAATCAGCGAGGGAGCAGTACTTC.